A selection of T cell receptor beta chains follows, all from one sample in a study of cytomegalovirus exposure and HLA in healthy donors. TCRdb's copy holds only in-frame clones and misses some; the assay was immunoSEQ multiplex PCR. This sample has around 100,000 clones, with about three quarters found just once. Sequenced sample: PBMCs. The receptor set was obtained from a female donor in good health and CMV-seropositive. The CDR3 runs from the conserved cysteine through the conserved F or W. The D gene is left open where the match is weak. Rows give clone size only sometimes, using once, few, many, or a class for an expanded clone.

>15|TRBV2|.|TRBJ2-1|.
TGTGCCAGCATTCTAAGCGGGCCTAAATACAATGAGCAGTTCTTC
CASILSGPKYNEQFF
>14|TRBV19|TRBD1|TRBJ1-2|.
TGTGCCAGTAAAACAAGGCAGGGGGCGGATGGCTACACCTTC
CASKTRQGADGYTF
>14|TRBV5-4|TRBD2|TRBJ2-7|.
TGTGCCAGCAGCTCCCCTGCGGGAGGGGACGAGCAGTACTTC
CASSSPAGGDEQYF
>17|TRBV5-5|.|TRBJ1-1|.
TGTGCCAGCAGCCAGCAGGGGAGGGACCACATGAACACTGAAGCTTTCTTT
CASSQQGRDHMNTEAFF
>13|TRBV6-1|.|TRBJ1-5|.
TGTGCCAGCAGTTCAGGGTACAATCAGCCCCAGCATTTT
CASSSGYNQPQHF
>13|TRBV27|.|TRBJ2-3|.
TGTGCCAGCAGTTACACAGGGCCAGATACGCAGTATTTT
CASSYTGPDTQYF
>15|TRBV11-2|.|TRBJ1-3|once
TGTGCCAGCAGCCCGGTGGGCTACTCTGGAAACACCATATATTTT
CASSPVGYSGNTIYF
>14|TRBV4-2|.|TRBJ1-2|.
TGTGCCAGCAGCCAAGAAACACCCTCGGGAGGCTACACCTTC
CASSQETPSGGYTF
>14|TRBV10-3|.|TRBJ1-4|.
TGTGCCATCAGTGATCGTACAACTAATGAAAAACTGTTTTTT
CAISDRTTNEKLFF
>16|TRBV7-2|TRBD2|TRBJ2-1|.
TGTGCCAGCAGCTTAGCCACCCTAGCGGGGCGGAATGAGCAGTTCTTC
CASSLATLAGRNEQFF
>16|TRBV4-1|.|TRBJ1-5|few
TGCGCCAGCAGCCAAGACCCGGGGGGCCTTAATCAGCCCCAGCATTTT
CASSQDPGGLNQPQHF
>16|TRBV15|.|TRBJ1-4|.
TGTGCCACCAGCAGACCCACGACAGGATTCAGAGAAAAACTGTTTTTT
CATSRPTTGFREKLFF
>16|TRBV13|TRBD1|TRBJ2-7|.
TGTGCCAGCAGCTTAGGAGGACAGGGGGCTTTCTACGAGCAGTACTTC
CASSLGGQGAFYEQYF
>12|TRBV30|TRBD1|TRBJ2-1|.
TGTGCCTGGGCCGGACAGGGGTACGAGCAGTTCTTC
CAWAGQGYEQFF
>16|TRBV5-1|.|TRBJ1-1|.
TGCGCCAGCAGCTTGGATGACAGGCTATCGGGCACTGAAGCTTTCTTT
CASSLDDRLSGTEAFF
>12|TRBV30|.|TRBJ1-5|.
TGTGCCTGGAGTGTCTACCAGGGGCCCCAGCATTTT
CAWSVYQGPQHF
>13|TRBV15|.|TRBJ2-5|.
TGTGCCACCAGCCCCAGGGGCCAAGAGACCCAGTACTTC
CATSPRGQETQYF
>16|TRBV2|.|TRBJ1-4|.
TGTGCCAGCAGTGCTAACACAGGGTCCGTGGTTGAAAAACTGTTTTTT
CASSANTGSVVEKLFF
>14|TRBV18|.|TRBJ1-1|.
TGTGCCAGCTCACCAGGCGGTGGGAACACTGAAGCTTTCTTT
CASSPGGGNTEAFF
>14|TRBV11-1|.|TRBJ2-7|.
TGTGCCAGCAGCTTACTGAGGGTTTTGGGTGAGCAGTACTTC
CASSLLRVLGEQYF
>17|TRBV25-1|TRBD2|TRBJ2-1|large
TGTGCCAGCAGTGACCCGGGACTAGCGGGAGGAATCGATGAGCAGTTCTTC
CASSDPGLAGGIDEQFF
>15|TRBV11-2|.|TRBJ2-3|.
TGTGCCAGCAGCTCCCTTGGCGGGACCACAGATACGCAGTATTTT
CASSSLGGTTDTQYF
>16|TRBV7-3|TRBD1|TRBJ2-5|few
TGTGCCAGCAGCTTAATGTCGGTCAGGGGGAAAGAGACCCAGTACTTC
CASSLMSVRGKETQYF
>15|TRBV29-1|.|TRBJ1-1|.
TGCAGCGTTGACTCGATCGGGGTCCGGGGATCTGAAGCTTTCTTT
CSVDSIGVRGSEAFF
>13|TRBV11-2|TRBD1|TRBJ1-1|once
TGTGCCACCGAGGGACAGAAGAACACTGAAGCTTTCTTT
CATEGQKNTEAFF
>15|TRBV25-1|TRBD2|TRBJ2-3|.
TGTGCCAGCAGTGATGCCGGGACTAGTAGGGATACGCAGTATTTT
CASSDAGTSRDTQYF
>11|TRBV20-1|.|TRBJ1-2|.
TGCAGTGCTAAGGAGGGGCTTGGCTACACCTTC
CSAKEGLGYTF
>12|TRBV30|.|TRBJ2-7|.
TGTGCCTGGAGTGCAGGGGTCTACGAGCAGTACTTC
CAWSAGVYEQYF
>13|TRBV10-1|.|TRBJ1-1|.
TGCGCCAGCAAGCAGGGCGGGAACACTGAAGCTTTCTTT
CASKQGGNTEAFF
>16|TRBV13|.|TRBJ2-1|.
TGTGCCAGCAGCTTAGGCCGGCGGAGCTCCTACAATGAGCAGTTCTTC
CASSLGRRSSYNEQFF
>17|TRBV19|TRBD2|TRBJ2-1|.
TGTGCCAGTAGTTTGGGACTAGCGGGCGACTCCTACAATGAGCAGTTCTTC
CASSLGLAGDSYNEQFF
>16|TRBV30|TRBD2|TRBJ2-2|.
TGTGCCTGGATGGAAACTAGCGGAGGATTCCCCGGGGAGCTGTTTTTT
CAWMETSGGFPGELFF
>14|TRBV6-6|.|TRBJ1-2|.
TGTGCCAGCAGTTACGAGGGGGTCCCTGGAGGCTACACCTTC
CASSYEGVPGGYTF
>13|TRBV19|.|TRBJ2-7|.
TGTGCCAGTAGTCGGACAGACAGCCACGAGCAGTACTTC
CASSRTDSHEQYF
>15|TRBV5-4|.|TRBJ2-5|.
TGTGCCAGCAGCTTATCGACGGGAAGTGAAGAGACCCAGTACTTC
CASSLSTGSEETQYF
>18|TRBV5-4|TRBD2|TRBJ2-7|.
TGTGCCAGCAGTAAAGGAGGGACTAGCGGGGGGAGCTCCTACGAGCAGTACTTC
CASSKGGTSGGSSYEQYF
>15|TRBV5-5|.|TRBJ1-2|.
TGTGCCAGCAGCTCATCCGGGACACCCAACTATGGCTACACCTTC
CASSSSGTPNYGYTF
>13|TRBV28|TRBD1|TRBJ1-1|.
TGTGCCAGCAGCCCGACAGGGTACACTGAAGCTTTCTTT
CASSPTGYTEAFF
>15|TRBV27|.|TRBJ2-7|.
TGTGCCAGCAGCCCCGTCGGGGGGCTAAAGTTCGAGCAGTACTTC
CASSPVGGLKFEQYF
>17|TRBV2|.|TRBJ1-2|.
TGTGCCAGCAGTGAAACCCTCTCTAGCCAGCCATACTATGGCTACACCTTC
CASSETLSSQPYYGYTF
>14|TRBV2|.|TRBJ1-4|.
TGTGCCAGCCTTGTAGGACAGCGTAATGAAAAACTGTTTTTT
CASLVGQRNEKLFF
>16|TRBV7-7|TRBD2|TRBJ2-1|.
TGTGCTAGCAGCTTATCACTAGCGGCCAAATACAATGAGCAGTTCTTC
CASSLSLAAKYNEQFF
>13|TRBV7-9|.|TRBJ2-5|.
TGTGCCAGCAGCATAGGGACAAAGGAGACCCAGTACTTC
CASSIGTKETQYF
>12|TRBV5-5|.|TRBJ2-3|few
TGTGCCAGCAGCCCGGGGATAGATACGCAGTATTTT
CASSPGIDTQYF
>12|TRBV10-3|.|TRBJ2-3|.
TGTGCCATCTCTTCCAGGGGAGATACGCAGTATTTT
CAISSRGDTQYF
>14|TRBV2|TRBD1|TRBJ1-1|.
TGTGCCAGCACCCGGGACAGGGGGAACACTGAAGCTTTCTTT
CASTRDRGNTEAFF
>14|TRBV18|.|TRBJ2-7|.
TGTGCCAGCTCACAAAACGGGGGGCCGGGCGAGCAGTACTTC
CASSQNGGPGEQYF
>13|TRBV27|TRBD1|TRBJ2-7|.
TGTGCCAGCAGTAGGGGACAGCTGGCGGAGCAGTACTTC
CASSRGQLAEQYF
>14|TRBV7-2|.|TRBJ1-2|.
TGTGCCAGCAGCTTAACGCAGGGTGTCCATGGCTACACCTTC
CASSLTQGVHGYTF
>15|TRBV19|TRBD2|TRBJ2-6|.
TGTGCCAGTCGGGAGGGGCGGTCTGGGGCCAACGTCCTGACTTTC
CASREGRSGANVLTF
>14|TRBV12-5|TRBD1|TRBJ1-2|.
TGTGCTAGTGGTTTGGTGGGACAGGAATATGGCTACACCTTC
CASGLVGQEYGYTF
>15|TRBV2|TRBD2|TRBJ2-1|.
TGTGCCAGCAGTGCGAGCGGGAGAGGCTACAATGAGCAGTTCTTC
CASSASGRGYNEQFF
>16|TRBV6-1|.|TRBJ1-5|.
TGTGCCAGCAGTGATAGGCAGGGGTATAGCAATCAGCCCCAGCATTTT
CASSDRQGYSNQPQHF
>14|TRBV7-3|.|TRBJ2-3|.
TGTGCCAGCAGCCGACAGCCAAGCACAGATACGCAGTATTTT
CASSRQPSTDTQYF
>15|TRBV7-3|TRBD2|TRBJ2-2|.
TGTGCCAGCAGCGCGGGACTAGCGGGAGTCGGGGAGCTGTTTTTT
CASSAGLAGVGELFF
>16|TRBV28|.|TRBJ1-3|.
TGTGCCAGCATGCGAATCGGGGCTACAGGGGGAAACACCATATATTTT
CASMRIGATGGNTIYF
>13|TRBV27|.|TRBJ2-3|.
TGTGCCAGCAGTTTAGCGAACGTCGGTACGCAGTATTTT
CASSLANVGTQYF
>18|TRBV7-5|.|TRBJ2-1|.
TGTGCCAGAACCAAAGAGGGACTAGCGGGTCTCTCCTACAATGAGCAGTTCTTC
CARTKEGLAGLSYNEQFF
>14|TRBV5-1|TRBD1|TRBJ2-1|once
TGCGCCAGCACCCTGGGACAGTCTTACAATGAGCAGTTCTTC
CASTLGQSYNEQFF